What follows are 31 T cell receptor beta chains derived from one specimen sequenced in a study of cytomegalovirus exposure and HLA in healthy donors. Vbeta (60) and Jbeta (13) primers were used in the PCR. The assay was immunoSEQ multiplex PCR, and TCRdb's table has in-frame clones only and misses some. The repertoire holds 90,000 to 100,000 clones, with approximately 76% as singletons. The sample consisted of PBMCs. The receptors here all came from a woman aged 55 to 70 in good health and CMV-seropositive.

V and J are TRBV25-1 and TRBJ1-4, with TRBD1 matching 7 bases. The germline V gene has CDR1 MGHDK and CDR2 SYGVNS. The CDR3 has 16 amino acids. V shed 2 bases, J shed 4 bases, and the junction held 7 bases outside the gene matches. CDR3 nucleotide sequence: TGTGCCAGCAGTGAAAGCTCGGGACAGTTTAATGAAAAACTGTTTTTT. It yields the protein CASSESSGQFNEKLFF.

V and J are TRBV2 and TRBJ2-3; 7 bases are a match to TRBD2. Germline V gene lookup returns CDR1 SNHLY and CDR2 FYNNEI. This CDR3 has 15 amino acids. V was pared by 4 bases and J by 9 bases, with 13 bases of the junction left unmatched. The chain's CDR3 is CASSGEGLTTLTQYF. The CDR3 DNA reads TGTGCCAGCAGTGGGGAGGGCTTAACCACCCTAACGCAGTATTTT.

V gene TRBV5-1 combines with J gene TRBJ2-1, with D possibly being TRBD2 (5 bases). CDR1 and CDR2 from the germline V gene are SGHRS and YFSETQ. The CDR3 extends over 16 amino acids. Trimming stripped 0 bases from V and 2 bases from J, with 12 bases between. The CDR3 loop reads CASSLATEATYNEQFF. CDR3 in DNA: TGCGCCAGCAGCTTGGCGACGGAGGCCACCTACAATGAGCAGTTCTTC. The entire variable domain, with the rest obtained from reference TRBV5-1 and TRBJ2-1, is as follows: KAGVTQTPRYLIKTRGQQVTLSCSPISGHRSVSWYQQTPGQGLQFLFEYFSETQRNKGNFPGRFSGRQFSNSRSEMNVSTLELGDSALYLCASSLATEATYNEQFFGPGTRLTVL.

This chain links TRBV9 with TRBJ2-6; tentative D call: TRBD2 (6 bases). This CDR3 is built from 16 residues. Germline lookup yields CDR1 SGDLS and CDR2 YYNGEE. Trimming left V 3 bases short and J 2 bases short, with 12 bases between. The CDR3 bases are TGTGCCAGCAGCGCCGGAGGGTCCCCTGGGGCCAACGTCCTGACTTTC. This gives the protein CASSAGGSPGANVLTF.

CDR3 coding DNA: TGCAGCGCAACGACGGGCTCCTATAATTCACCCCTCCACTTT. Translated, it gives CSATTGSYNSPLHF. The V and J genes are TRBV29-1 and TRBJ1-6; no clear D. CDR1 and CDR2 from the germline V gene are SQVTM and ANQGSEA. This CDR3 spans 14 amino acids. The germline V and J ends were trimmed by 7 bases and 0 bases, with 10 bases remaining between them.

The chain combines TRBV5-4 with TRBJ1-5; 10 bases are shared with TRBD1. Germline V CDR1 and CDR2: SGHNT, YYREEE (reference sequence). Unmatched junction bases numbered 8, after V lost 4 bases and J lost 7 bases. This CDR3 has 15 residues. Written as DNA, the CDR3 is TGTGCCAGCAGCACCGGGACAGGGGTGAACCAGCCCCAGCATTTT. It is translated as CASSTGTGVNQPQHF.

The chain is built from TRBV27 and TRBJ2-3; D call uncertain. Per the germline V gene, CDR1 is MNHEY and CDR2 is SMNVEV (reference sequence). The V gene lost 5 bases and the J gene lost 0 bases, with 12 bases spanning the gap. The CDR3 covers 15 residues. In DNA form, the CDR3 reads TGTGCCAGCAGTCCACTAAGCGTTAGCACAGATACGCAGTATTTT. Its protein is CASSPLSVSTDTQYF.

This chain links TRBV10-3 with TRBJ1-1; D call uncertain. The CDR3 loop spans 16 amino acids. Germline V gives CDR1 ENHRY, CDR2 SYGVKD. Deletions cut 3 bases from V and 0 bases from J, with 14 bases between. The CDR3 nucleotides read TGTGCCATCAGTGATACCCTATCACGCATGAACACTGAAGCTTTCTTT. It translates to CAISDTLSRMNTEAFF.

The chain has TRBV6-5 and TRBJ2-5; 7 nucleotides agree with TRBD2. The CDR3 runs 13 residues. From germline, CDR1 is MNHEY and CDR2 SVGAGI. Trimming cost V 0 bases and J 12 bases; bases outside gene matches: 7. The CDR3 region is CASSYSSPRGEYF. The CDR3 DNA reads TGTGCCAGCAGTTACTCGAGCCCCCGGGGGGAGTACTTC.

The chain combines TRBV9 with TRBJ1-1; 8 positions agree with TRBD1. Trimming removed 4 bases from V and 0 bases from J; junction bases left unmatched: 5. Germline V lookup: CDR1 SGDLS, CDR2 YYNGEE. The CDR3 is 15 residues long. The CDR3 here is CASSPRTGMNTEAFF. The CDR3 region has the DNA TGTGCCAGCAGCCCCCGGACAGGGATGAACACTGAAGCTTTCTTT.

The chain has TRBV5-4 and TRBJ1-4, with a weak D call TRBD1 (5 bases). V gave up 4 bases and J gave up 0 bases, with 10 bases separating them. The CDR3 length is 15 residues. Germline lookup yields CDR1 SGHNT and CDR2 YYREEE (reference sequence). CDR3: CASSARAATNEKLFF. CDR3 DNA sequence: TGTGCCAGCAGCGCCAGGGCCGCAACTAATGAAAAACTGTTTTTT.

This chain joins TRBV9 and TRBJ2-7; 9 positions agree with TRBD2. The CDR3 is 16 amino acids. The germline gives CDR1 SGDLS, CDR2 YYNGEE. The trim removed 0 bases at V and 3 bases at J, leaving 7 bases unmatched. The CDR3: CASSVGPSGEIYEQYF. CDR3 coding DNA: TGTGCCAGCAGCGTAGGGCCTAGCGGGGAAATCTACGAGCAGTACTTC.

The chain couples TRBV10-1 to TRBJ2-2; unclear D gene. Germline-derived CDR1 and CDR2 are WNHNN and SYGVQD (reference sequence). V was shortened by 7 bases and J by 3 bases, with 12 bases between the two germline ends. The CDR3 covers 14 residues. Here the CDR3 reads CASKKIRDTGELFF. The DNA of the CDR3 is TGCGCCAGCAAAAAAATACGGGACACCGGGGAGCTGTTTTTT.

The CDR3 loop reads CASSEVAGPRGYTF. The DNA of the CDR3 is TGTGCCAGCAGTGAAGTGGCAGGGCCGAGGGGCTACACCTTC. The V and J genes are TRBV6-1 and TRBJ1-2; weak D call: TRBD1 (5 bases). Trimming took off 1 base at V and 8 bases at J, with 14 bases between the two ends. This CDR3 has 14 amino acids. From germline, CDR1 is MNHNS and CDR2 SASEGT.

The chain is built from TRBV29-1 and TRBJ2-3; 7 bases align to TRBD1. Germline loops: CDR1 SQVTM, CDR2 ANQGSEA. V trimming: 4 bases; J trimming: 2 bases; junction bases outside the gene matches: 9. The CDR3 consists of 15 residues. The CDR3: CSVVYDREFTDTQYF. CDR3 nucleotide sequence: TGCAGCGTTGTGTATGACAGGGAGTTCACAGATACGCAGTATTTT.

The chain carries TRBV9 and TRBJ2-1, with 7 positions matching TRBD2. The CDR3 runs 14 residues. Per germline, CDR1 SGDLS and CDR2 YYNGEE. Germline trimming cut 3 bases from V and 9 bases from J; bases unmatched to any gene: 9. CDR3 amino acids: CASSDRRLASEQFF. The DNA of the CDR3 is TGTGCCAGCAGCGACCGCCGACTAGCCAGTGAGCAGTTCTTC.

This chain links TRBV9 with TRBJ2-1; TRBD2 matches 15 bases. Trimming at V came to 3 bases and at J to 8 bases, leaving 6 bases not matched to a gene. This CDR3 contains 16 residues. Germline CDR1 and CDR2: SGDLS and YYNGEE. This chain's CDR3 is CASSAGLAGGQYEQFF. In DNA, the CDR3 is TGTGCCAGCAGCGCTGGACTAGCGGGAGGGCAGTATGAGCAGTTCTTC.

This chain uses TRBV9 with TRBJ1-4, with a tentative D call TRBD1 (6 bases). This CDR3 region has 17 residues. The V gene lost 3 bases and the J gene lost 5 bases, with 20 bases spanning the gap. Germline CDR1 reads SGDLS; CDR2 reads YYNGEE. The CDR3 is CASSESLGAGENEKLFF. The DNA for the CDR3 is TGTGCCAGCAGCGAGAGCTTGGGGGCAGGAGAGAATGAAAAACTGTTTTTT.

The chain has TRBV28 and TRBJ1-1; 7 bases agree with TRBD1. This CDR3 contains 18 residues. Germline V gene lookup returns CDR1 MDHEN and CDR2 SYDVKM. The junction had 16 bases not matched to a gene; V was cut back by 6 bases and J by 0 bases. The CDR3 region is CASSPRAGGWRMNTEAFF. The DNA of the CDR3 is TGTGCCAGCAGCCCCCGGGCAGGGGGATGGAGAATGAACACTGAAGCTTTCTTT. The entire variable domain, with the rest obtained from reference TRBV28 and TRBJ1-1, is as follows: DVKVTQSSRYLVKRTGEKVFLECVQDMDHENMFWYRQDPGLGLRLIYFSYDVKMKEKGDIPEGYSVSREKKERFSLILESASTNQTSMYLCASSPRAGGWRMNTEAFFGQGTRLTVV.

This rearrangement joins TRBV5-1 to TRBJ2-1; TRBD2 matches 12 bases. V dropped 2 bases and J dropped 9; count of bases not matched to a gene: 18. This CDR3 has 19 amino acids. Germline-derived CDR1 and CDR2 are SGHRS and YFSETQ. CDR3 bases: TGCGCCAGCAGCTTTTACCCCGGACTAGCGGGGTCCCAATCTGGTGAGCAGTTCTTC. This translates into CASSFYPGLAGSQSGEQFF.

The rearrangement links TRBV10-2 to TRBJ2-1; maybe TRBD2 (5 bases). The CDR3 has 13 amino acids. Trimming removed 5 bases at V and 2 bases at J, with 7 bases between. Germline loops: CDR1 WSHSY, CDR2 SAAADI. The CDR3 DNA reads as TGCGCCAGCAGTTTACTAGCCTACAATGAGCAGTTCTTC. Amino acids: CASSLLAYNEQFF.

The rearrangement links TRBV10-2 to TRBJ2-1; 7 bases are a match to TRBD1. CDR1 and CDR2 from the germline V gene are WSHSY and SAAADI. After removal of 6 bases from V and 10 bases from J, the junction contained 18 bases not matched to a gene. The length of the CDR3 is 16 residues. The CDR3 reads CASSEPPSVATGEQFF. DNA for the CDR3: TGCGCCAGCAGCGAACCCCCCTCGGTAGCGACAGGGGAGCAGTTCTTC.

The chain links TRBV6-6 to TRBJ2-7; 7 nucleotides match TRBD2. The trim removed 5 bases at V and 0 bases at J, leaving 4 bases unmatched. The CDR3 has 14 amino acids. Germline lookup yields CDR1 MNHNY and CDR2 SVGAGI (reference sequence). CDR3 sequence: CASSEGLNSYEQYF. The CDR3 DNA reads as TGTGCCAGCAGTGAGGGACTAAACTCCTACGAGCAGTACTTC.

In nucleotides, the CDR3 is TGTGCCAGCAGCCCCCGGCGGGGAGCACCGTACCAAGAGACCCAGTACTTC. Amino acid sequence: CASSPRRGAPYQETQYF. The chain uses TRBV5-6 and TRBJ2-5; weak D call: TRBD2 (6 bases). The CDR3 consists of 17 residues. With 4 bases removed from V and 0 bases from J, the gap between germline ends came to 19 bases. Germline CDR1 and CDR2: SGHDT and YYEEEE.

J is TRBJ2-6 and V is TRBV27; 9 nucleotides match TRBD1. This CDR3 has 17 amino acids. Per the germline V gene, CDR1 is MNHEY and CDR2 is SMNVEV (reference sequence). J was trimmed by 1 base and V by 3 bases; bases with no gene match: 4. DNA for the CDR3: TGTGCCAGCAGTTTCCGGGACAGGGTGTCTGGGGCCAACGTCCTGACTTTC. Its protein product is CASSFRDRVSGANVLTF.

The chain carries TRBV11-2 and TRBJ2-7; the match to TRBD2 covers 7 bases. CDR3 length: 15 amino acids. The V and J ends lost 4 bases and 4 bases, in that order; junction bases with no gene match: 10. The V gene's germline CDR1 is SGHAT and CDR2 FQNNGV. The CDR3 DNA sequence: TGTGCCAGCAGCTCCCAGCGGGGAACCGCTTACGAGCAGTACTTC. Protein sequence: CASSSQRGTAYEQYF.

The chain employs TRBV2 and TRBJ2-7; possibly TRBD1 for D (6 bases). V lost 3 bases and J 3 bases, leaving 9 bases between the germline ends. CDR1 is SNHLY and CDR2 is FYNNEI in the germline V gene. This CDR3 contains 13 residues. In nucleotides, the CDR3 is TGTGCCAGCAGTGACAGGACAGACTACGAGCAGTACTTC. Translation: CASSDRTDYEQYF.

This clone was observed a handful of times. This chain links TRBV7-6 with TRBJ2-5; 8 bases agree with TRBD1. This CDR3 contains 14 residues. CDR1 and CDR2 from the germline V gene are SGHVS and FNYEAQ. The trim removed 5 bases at V and 5 bases at J, leaving 7 bases unmatched. CDR3: CASSMNRGFETQYF. The DNA for the CDR3 is TGTGCCAGCAGCATGAACAGGGGGTTCGAGACCCAGTACTTC.

V and J are TRBV7-6 and TRBJ2-1, with a weak D call TRBD2 (6 bases). V lost 5 bases and J lost 0, with 14 bases in between. Germline V gene data show CDR1 as SGHVS and CDR2 as FNYEAQ. The CDR3 is made up of 16 amino acids. The CDR3 nucleotides are TGTGCCAGCAGCCCTGGGACTGCCAGCTCCTACAATGAGCAGTTCTTC. It translates to CASSPGTASSYNEQFF.

This chain joins TRBV19 and TRBJ1-2, with 7 bases fitting TRBD1. Germline lookup yields CDR1 LNHDA and CDR2 SQIVND (reference sequence). The V gene end was trimmed by 5 bases and the J gene end by 8 bases; junction bases not matched to a gene: 14. This CDR3 is built from 15 residues. Written as DNA, the CDR3 is TGTGCCAGTAGTGCTGGACAGGTCGGTCCCGGCGGCTACACCTTC. Amino acids: CASSAGQVGPGGYTF.

The chain couples TRBV28 to TRBJ2-7; D is unresolved. Trimming stripped 5 bases from V and 1 base from J, with 3 bases between. The CDR3 runs to 11 residues. Germline V gene lookup returns CDR1 MDHEN and CDR2 SYDVKM. CDR3 nucleotides: TGTGCCAGCAGTCAGTCCTACGAGCAGTACTTC. Translation: CASSQSYEQYF.